This T cell receptor beta chain originates from a study of blood T cells in healthy people across ages. Collection of ten milliliters of peripheral blood was performed for each donor. Findings and limits, study-wide: The study regarded diversity estimates from one million T cells as underestimates. It was not known whether donors were CMV positive (a possible confounder of expanded clonotype changes).

The ends lost 4 bases at V and 1 base at J; junction bases unmatched: 8. Germline V lookup: CDR1 MNHEY, CDR2 SVGEGT. The CDR3 loop spans 17 amino acids. Concerning this clonotype itself: Its target is unknown.

A sample-barcoded 5' primer and a J-beta primer mix were used in a second PCR of about 7 to 12 cycles. One entry per CDR3 protein results from TCRdb running MiXCR on the 5' RACE reads. The sample lists about 1.4 million distinct CDR3 sequences; around 59% were seen once. This clonotype was sampled from a man younger than 35 in good health. The chain combines TRBV6-2 or TRBV6-3 with TRBJ2-7; 12 bases agree with TRBD1. Material: blood. The chain's CDR3 is CASSSSPGQGASYEQYF. In nucleotides, the CDR3 is TGTGCCAGCAGTTCATCTCCGGGACAGGGGGCTTCCTACGAGCAGTACTTC.